The 15 T cell receptor beta chains presented below share a single source sample, sequenced in a study of beta chain features in type 1 diabetes listed by TCRdb under 2018. Receptors were amplified or captured by the immunoSEQ multiplex PCR assay. The High Capacity cDNA Reverse Transcription Kit was used to reverse transcribe all of the isolated RNA, meaning that expressed TCRB transcripts were what got sequenced. TCRdb took over this immuneACCESS table, retaining in-frame rearrangements with V and J assigned. Such tables are incomplete; in checked studies, under half of the missing clones stem from an unresolved V gene, and the remainder is unexplained. The sample table lists 600,000 to 700,000 clones, around an eighth of them with a count of one. The top ten constitute less than 0.025% of the sample. No antigen is known for these receptors. The study at large found these results: A moderate but significant shortening of TCRB CDR3 length was observed in type 1 diabetes patients in all four CD4+ subsets.

Sample: naive CD4+ T cells from blood. In the paper's terms, the cell subset or site label means: true naive CD4+ T cells. The receptors were sampled from a man between 18 and 35 years old with type 1 diabetes.

This clone showed up just a few times. The V gene is TRBV5-4, the J gene TRBJ2-2, with TRBD2 matching over 9 bases. The J segment lost 5 bases and the V segment lost 4 bases, leaving 12 bases of the junction unmatched. The CDR3 sequence is 17 residues long. Germline CDR1 is SGHNT and CDR2 is YYREEE (reference sequence). The CDR3 DNA follows: TGTGCCAGCAGCCTTAGACTAGCGGCTATTGGGACCGGGGAGCTGTTTTTT. Translation gives CASSLRLAAIGTGELFF. Full variable domain (outside the CDR3, taken from reference TRBV5-4 and TRBJ2-2): ETGVTQSPTHLIKTRGQQVTLRCSSQSGHNTVSWYQQALGQGPQFIFQYYREEENGRGNFPPRFSGLQFPNYSSELNVNALELDDSALYLCASSLRLAAIGTGELFFGEGSRLTVL.

The chain recombines TRBV28 with TRBJ1-2, with D perhaps matching TRBD1 (5 bases). With 8 bases removed from V and 4 bases from J, the gap between germline ends came to 17 bases. CDR1 MDHEN and CDR2 SYDVKM come from the germline V gene. The CDR3 spans 14 residues. CDR3 DNA sequence: TGTGCCAGCTGGCAAGGGGCAGACCCCTATGGCTACACCTTC. Translating it yields CASWQGADPYGYTF.

V usage is TRBV6-1 and J usage is TRBJ2-1, with a tentative D call TRBD1 (5 bases). Germline V gene data show CDR1 as MNHNS and CDR2 as SASEGT. There are 14 residues in the CDR3. Trimming pared 5 bases from V and 2 bases from J, leaving 10 bases between. CDR3 DNA: TGTGCCAGCAGTCAGGGATTTGCCTACAATGAGCAGTTCTTC. This codes for CASSQGFAYNEQFF.

The V call is TRBV10-3, the J call TRBJ2-1; D is unresolved. The CDR3 is 15 residues long. Germline values: CDR1 ENHRY, CDR2 SYGVKD. Trimming shortened V by 0 bases and J by 7 bases, and 13 bases separated the two germline ends. CDR3 sequence reads: CAISESSNRPNEQFF. In nucleotides, the CDR3 is TGTGCCATCAGTGAGTCGAGTAATAGGCCTAATGAGCAGTTCTTC.

As concerns this clone: One end of the junction is discordant with germline, which a read error may explain. The chain carries TRBV18 and TRBJ2-1, with D maybe TRBD2 (5 bases). Germline V lookup: CDR1 KGHSH, CDR2 LQKENI. The CDR3 has 13 amino acids. This CDR3 reads CASSPPSRDEQFF. CDR3 nucleotides: TGTGCCAGCTCCCCACCTAGCAGAGATGAGCAGTTCTTC.

This clone was seen a few times. This chain uses TRBV5-4 with TRBJ2-1; 11 positions agree with TRBD1. Germline V gene lookup returns CDR1 SGHNT and CDR2 YYREEE (reference sequence). CDR3 size: 15 residues. The ends lost 4 bases at V and 2 bases at J; junction bases unmatched: 2. The CDR3 protein is CASSGGQGAYNEQFF. Written as DNA, the CDR3 is TGTGCCAGCAGCGGGGGACAGGGGGCCTACAATGAGCAGTTCTTC.

This clone was counted only a few times. The V and J genes are TRBV5-1 and TRBJ1-2; weak D call: TRBD1 (5 bases). This CDR3 is built from 18 residues. CDR1 and CDR2 (germline): SGHRS, YFSETQ. V shed 5 bases and J shed 4 bases, with 27 bases lying between them. The CDR3 nucleotides are TGCGCCAGCAGGATCCAACCGGGGAGGGGCACCTCATCCTATGGCTACACCTTC. Translated: CASRIQPGRGTSSYGYTF.

Only a few counts were recorded for this clone. This chain joins TRBV13 and TRBJ1-3; no firm D call. The V end lost 3 bases, the J end lost 0 bases, and 6 bases lay between the germline ends. Per germline, CDR1 PRHDT and CDR2 FYEKMQ (reference sequence). This CDR3 is built from 14 residues. As DNA, the CDR3 is TGTGCCAGCAGCTTGGATCGCTCTGGAAACACCATATATTTT. Amino acids: CASSLDRSGNTIYF.

The table lists this clone with a count of one. V usage is TRBV29-1 and J usage is TRBJ1-2; 8 positions match TRBD1. The CDR3 length is 15 residues. Germline CDR1 and CDR2: SQVTM and ANQGSEA. The ends lost 4 bases at V and 9 bases at J; junction bases unmatched: 16. The CDR3 protein is CSVGGDRMVLTSYTF. The CDR3 DNA sequence: TGCAGCGTTGGGGGGGACAGGATGGTATTGACGAGCTACACCTTC.

The J gene is TRBJ1-1, the V gene TRBV28, with 7 bases fitting TRBD1. Germline assignment: CDR1 MDHEN and CDR2 SYDVKM. The V and J ends lost 5 bases and 10 bases, in that order; junction bases with no gene match: 10. This CDR3 spans 13 amino acids. The CDR3 bases are TGTGCCAGCAGTACCGGGACAGTAAGGGGAGCTTTCTTT. It is translated as CASSTGTVRGAFF.

This clone was observed a few times. The gene calls are TRBV7-2 and TRBJ1-5; no clear D. In germline, CDR1 is SGHTA, CDR2 FQGNSA. Trimming took off 4 bases at V and 5 bases at J, with 9 bases between the two ends. This CDR3 has 13 amino acids. CDR3 loop: CASSSLADQPQHF. CDR3 sequence (DNA): TGTGCCAGCAGCTCCTTGGCCGATCAGCCCCAGCATTTT. The whole variable domain, filled in from reference TRBV7-2 and TRBJ1-5, reads GAGVSQSPSNKVTEKGKDVELRCDPISGHTALYWYRQSLGQGLEFLIYFQGNSAPDKSGLPSDRFSAERTGGSVSTLTIQRTQQEDSAVYLCASSSLADQPQHFGDGTRLSIL.

This clone turned up a few times. This chain uses TRBV7-9 with TRBJ1-1, with no clear D. Germline V gene sequence: CDR1 SEHNR, CDR2 FQNEAQ (reference sequence). This CDR3 region has 16 residues. Trimming shortened V by 0 bases and J by 1 base, and 12 bases separated the two germline ends. The CDR3 reads CASSLAWTAPNTEAFF. Here the CDR3 DNA reads TGTGCCAGCAGCTTAGCCTGGACTGCCCCGAACACTGAAGCTTTCTTT. Drawing the rest from reference TRBV7-9 and TRBJ1-1, the complete variable domain is DTGVSQNPRHKITKRGQNVTFRCDPISEHNRLYWYRQTLGQGPEFLTYFQNEAQLEKSRLLSDRFSAERPKGSFSTLEIQRTEQGDSAMYLCASSLAWTAPNTEAFFGQGTRLTVV.

This clone was detected only a few times. J is TRBJ1-6 and V is TRBV7-9; no firm D call. In germline, CDR1 is SEHNR, CDR2 FQNEAQ (reference sequence). The CDR3 length is 13 residues. Trimming took off 1 base at V and 8 bases at J, with 6 bases between the two ends. As DNA, the CDR3 is TGTGCCAGCAGCTTAGTTGGGGATTCACCCCTCCACTTT. Translated: CASSLVGDSPLHF.

CDR3 residues: CASSGVGEDEAEKLFF. The CDR3 DNA sequence: TGTGCCAGCTCCGGGGTCGGGGAAGATGAGGCGGAAAAACTGTTTTTT. V gene TRBV18 combines with J gene TRBJ1-4; no clear D. The CDR3 contains 16 residues. V lost 6 bases, J lost 8 bases, and 22 bases lay in between. Germline lookup yields CDR1 KGHSH and CDR2 LQKENI.

A few counts support this clone. Other DNA sequences of this sample code for an identical CDR3. The gene calls are TRBV18 and TRBJ2-1; 10 bases line up with TRBD1. Germline V gene lookup returns CDR1 KGHSH and CDR2 LQKENI. The CDR3 totals 15 residues. The V segment lost 3 bases and the J segment 2 bases; nucleotides outside the gene matches: 1. The DNA of the CDR3 is TGTGCCAGCTCACCCGGACAGGGGGCCTACAATGAGCAGTTCTTC. Its protein is CASSPGQGAYNEQFF.